This T cell receptor beta chain is from a study of CXCR3-negative and CXCR3-positive naive CD8 T cells. The overall study: A total of some 130 million TRB reads was generated, with about 1.5 +/- 0.3 million per library.

The study, taken as a whole, reports: Hydrophobicity was higher for TRB CDR3s found in CXCR3-positive naive cells than in CXCR3-negative naive cells. TRBV-TRBJ usage was similar across naive CXCR3 subsets but distinct in memory cells.

Libraries were UMI-labeled 5' RACE TRB cDNA. TCRdb re-called the 5' RACE reads and shows each CDR3 protein once, DNA omitted. The table gives 80,000 to 100,000 distinct CDR3 sequences; the top ten clones make up under 0.95% of it. Every CD8+ T cell subset underwent triplicate sorting at around 300,000 cells apiece. Naive CD8+ T lymphocytes were specified as CD45RO-CCR7+CD27+CD95-. A note on this clonotype: The antigen is undetermined.

The TCR originated in a human donor in good health. Some clones in this sample may be carry-over from other donors' samples. The sequenced sample consisted of naive CXCR3+ CD8+ T cells from blood. The subset is: CD45RO-CCR7+CD27+CD95- naive CD8+ T cells expressing CXCR3 (TNR3+).

CDR3 loop: CASSFLREVNTEAFF. This rearrangement joins TRBV28 to TRBJ1-1. The V gene's germline CDR1 is MDHEN and CDR2 SYDVKM. The CDR3 consists of 15 residues.